The 9 T cell receptor beta chains in this list originate from one sample, sequenced in a study of graft-versus-host responses after intestinal transplantation (dated by TCRdb to about 2021). The library was built by means of the immunoSEQ multiplex PCR assay. The table was pulled from immuneACCESS by TCRdb, which kept in-frame rearrangements only. Such tables lose some clones; where checked, under half of the loss comes from unresolved V genes, and the rest has no known cause. Within this sample are about 98,000 clones, with roughly 86% of them counted one time only. Approximately 1.5% of the sample belongs to the ten largest clones. Sample: PBMCs, taken 255 days after intestinal transplant. All receptors come from a human patient who received an intestinal transplant, so some T cells may come from the graft donor.

The V call is TRBV28, the J call TRBJ1-3; D is unclear. The germline V gene encodes CDR1 MDHEN and CDR2 SYDVKM. The CDR3 contains 15 residues. V dropped 2 bases and J dropped 0 bases, with 8 bases sitting between them. DNA of the CDR3: TGTGCCAGCAGTTTACCCCCACTCTCTGGAAACACCATATATTTT. As protein: CASSLPPLSGNTIYF.

The V gene is TRBV7-2, the J gene TRBJ2-7; TRBD1 aligns across 7 bases. The CDR3 consists of 12 residues. Germline assignment: CDR1 SGHTA and CDR2 FQGNSA. J gave up 4 bases and V 3 bases, and 0 bases lay outside the gene matches. The chain's CDR3 is CASSLTGYEQYF. CDR3 sequence (DNA): TGTGCCAGCAGCTTGACAGGGTACGAGCAGTACTTC.

This chain uses TRBV29-1 with TRBJ2-2, with 8 bases aligning to TRBD1. The junction had 2 bases not matched to a gene; V was cut back by 7 bases and J by 4 bases. CDR1 is SQVTM, CDR2 ANQGSEA, per germline. The CDR3 is 12 amino acids. CDR3 bases: TGCAGCGGAGGACAGGGCACCGGGGAGCTGTTTTTT. This encodes CSGGQGTGELFF.

The V gene is TRBV11-2, the J gene TRBJ2-1, with D maybe TRBD2 (6 bases). There are 14 residues in the CDR3. V was trimmed by 7 bases and J by 3 bases, leaving 13 bases between them. CDR1 is SGHAT, CDR2 FQNNGV, per germline. CDR3 bases: TGTGCCAGCAAGGGATCGGGACTCTACAATGAGCAGTTCTTC. Translation: CASKGSGLYNEQFF.

The chain employs TRBV9 and TRBJ1-6; a weak D match, TRBD1 (6 bases). The CDR3 has 15 residues. Germline V gene sequence: CDR1 SGDLS, CDR2 YYNGEE. Trimming took 1 base from V and 6 from J, leaving 11 bases between them. The CDR3 nucleotides read TGTGCCAGCAGCGTACTCGGCAGGGGTAATTCACCCCTCCACTTT. Translated: CASSVLGRGNSPLHF.

This chain joins TRBV6-5 and TRBJ1-1; D gene ambiguous. Trimming pared 7 bases from V and 2 bases from J, leaving 14 bases between. In germline, CDR1 is MNHEY, CDR2 SVGAGI. This CDR3 has 14 residues. Here the CDR3 reads CASTPHKENTEAFF. CDR3 in DNA: TGTGCCAGCACCCCGCACAAGGAAAACACTGAAGCTTTCTTT.

The chain recombines TRBV6-5 with TRBJ1-1, with unresolved D. The CDR3 loop spans 15 amino acids. Between the trimmed V and J ends, which lost 6 bases and 1 base, there was a span of 15 bases. CDR1 and CDR2 from the germline V gene are MNHEY and SVGAGI. CDR3 residues: CASREDNRRNTEAFF. The CDR3 bases are TGTGCCAGCAGGGAGGATAATAGACGGAACACTGAAGCTTTCTTT.

This clone has more than one count but fewer than ten. The rearrangement joins TRBV7-9 to TRBJ1-1; 9 nucleotides match TRBD1. The CDR3 totals 15 residues. The V segment lost 0 bases and the J segment 3 bases; nucleotides outside the gene matches: 2. Germline assignment: CDR1 SEHNR and CDR2 FQNEAQ (reference sequence). CDR3 amino acids: CASSLAGTGYTEAFF. The CDR3 nucleotides are TGTGCCAGCAGCTTAGCTGGGACAGGGTACACTGAAGCTTTCTTT.

This clone came up once. The chain is built from TRBV10-3 and TRBJ1-2; no firm D call. Per germline, CDR1 ENHRY and CDR2 SYGVKD. With 4 bases removed from V and 2 bases from J, the gap between germline ends came to 2 bases. CDR3 length: 11 residues. This CDR3 is CAISANYGYTF. The DNA of the CDR3 is TGTGCCATCAGTGCAAACTATGGCTACACCTTC.